The clone carrying this TCR beta chain has a handful of counts. The CDR3 spans 19 residues. With 5 bases removed from V and 0 bases from J, the gap between germline ends came to 20 bases. Germline V gives CDR1 MNHNS, CDR2 SASEGT. This sample was included in a study of T cells in Graves' hyperthyroidism and ophthalmopathy. Patients showing uncontrolled infection, other autoimmune disease, pregnancy or lactation were ineligible. TCR beta CDR3 regions were amplified from RNA transcripts. The HTBI primer set drove a first-round RT-PCR of the TCR CDR3. One entry per CDR3 protein results from TCRdb running MiXCR on the multiplex PCR reads. This sample has about 400,000 distinct CDR3 sequences, with about 15% found just once.

This TCR derives from a woman aged 25 to 39 with Graves' hyperthyroidism. The sequencing sample was made of blood. The V gene is TRBV6-1, the J gene TRBJ2-6; D is possibly TRBD2 (6 bases). CDR3 DNA sequence: TGTGCCAGCAGTCCGGAACGGGGACTTACTAGCTCTGGGGCCAACGTCCTGACTTTC. Its protein product is CASSPERGLTSSGANVLTF.